This T cell receptor beta chain was sequenced for a study of chemoradiotherapy in HPV16-positive cancers. Study background: Candidate HPV-specific clones and shared TCR motifs came from a couple of HPV16-positive patients. Whole-study findings and limits: During treatment, candidate HPV-specific clones and E7-related motifs expanded in tumor. HPV-responsive T-cell expansion during chemoradiotherapy was linked to improved recurrence-free survival in HPV16-positive patients.

Concerning this clone itself: Its antigen is still unknown.

TCRdb's table, derived via immunoSEQ multiplex PCR, lists solely in-frame clones and lacks some. The sample carries about 950 clones, 70% to 90% recorded once. CDR1 is MNHEY, CDR2 SMNVEV, per germline (reference sequence). The CDR3 totals 15 residues. After removal of 6 bases from V and 4 bases from J, the junction contained 7 bases not matched to a gene. The V and J genes are TRBV27 and TRBJ2-5; 11 nucleotides align to TRBD2. This receptor was identified in a human donor with HPV-associated anogenital cancer. Sequences were derived from tumor tissue, sampled from a patient who underwent chemoradiotherapy. The CDR3 DNA reads as TGTGCCAGCAGAATCCAACTAGCGGGGGTAGAGACCCAGTACTTC. Its protein product is CASRIQLAGVETQYF.